These T cell receptor beta chains were read from a single sample in a study of blood T cells in healthy people across ages. TCRdb re-derived calls from the 5' RACE reads in MiXCR, one entry per CDR3 protein. The table has roughly 1,300,000 distinct CDR3 sequences, roughly 59% seen once. Sequencing was carried out using blood. Every receptor here comes from a young man in good health. The CDR3 runs from the conserved cysteine through the conserved F or W. Each record gives: V gene, CDR3 protein.

TRBV19 CASRPAQQYEQYF
TRBV4-1 CASSHWTSGRTDTQYF
TRBV29-1 CSIQGPKNIQYF
TRBV24-1 CATSEGAGGSGYTF
TRBV6-5 CASSRRMSPSSGYTF
TRBV6-1 CASLGGQFQETQYF
TRBV3-1 CASSQGYYGQYF
TRBV6-1 CASREGPRTGEQYF
TRBV6-1 CASTQDSPLLYEQYF
TRBV20-1 CSARSGTSGRSYEQYF
TRBV11-1 CASSRAREQFF
TRBV12-5 CASGLVHEQYF
TRBV28 CASSLFGGWETQYF
TRBV2 CASNRLAGAEEQYF
TRBV4-2 CASSLEGTVVYEQYF
TRBV12-3/TRBV12-4 CASTRGRGSNEQFF
TRBV12-3/TRBV12-4 CASSQNLIDKEQFF
TRBV4-1 CASSQVGQGGEKLFF